One sample yielded the 20 T cell receptor beta chains listed below, sequenced in a study of blood T cell repertoires in COVID-19. TCRdb keeps only in-frame clones here, not all; method: immunoSEQ multiplex PCR. This table has 200,000 or so clones, around 81% appearing once. Sample: PBMCs or T cells enriched from blood (not recorded which). The receptors here all came from a man aged 35-49 years who had recovered from COVID-19.

This clone was detected once. Mismatch with germline at one junction end may stem from a read error. The rearrangement links TRBV7-7 to TRBJ1-1; 12 positions agree with TRBD1. The germline CDR1 and CDR2 sequences are SSHAT and FNYEAQ (reference sequence). CDR3 size: 20 residues. The DNA of the CDR3 is TGTGCTAGCAGCTTAGTATATGAGCCGGGTAGGGACAGGGGGCGGTCTGAAGCTTTCTTT. It codes for CASSLVYEPGRDRGRSEAFF.

The V and J genes are TRBV5-5 and TRBJ2-7, with a possible D match to TRBD1 (5 bases). Trimming took 0 bases from V and 4 from J, leaving 14 bases between them. Germline V lookup: CDR1 SGHKS, CDR2 YYEKEE (reference sequence). CDR3 size: 15 residues. Here the CDR3 reads CASSLDPGHGYEQYF. In DNA form, the CDR3 reads TGTGCCAGCAGCTTGGATCCCGGACACGGATACGAGCAGTACTTC.

The rearrangement links TRBV6-5 to TRBJ1-2; D ambiguous. V lost 11 bases and J lost 6, with 10 bases in between. The germline gives CDR1 MNHEY, CDR2 SVGAGI. The CDR3 totals 10 residues. The CDR3 loop is CAARSDGYTF. CDR3 nucleotide sequence: TGTGCCGCGCGGAGTGATGGCTACACCTTC.

J is TRBJ2-7 and V is TRBV28; 8 bases fit TRBD2. The germline V gene has CDR1 MDHEN and CDR2 SYDVKM. The V gene end was trimmed by 6 bases and the J gene end by 2 bases; junction bases not matched to a gene: 6. CDR3 size: 14 residues. CDR3 in DNA: TGTGCCAGCAGACTTAGCGGGGCAACCTACGAGCAGTACTTC. It yields the protein CASRLSGATYEQYF.

This clone was counted only a few times. The chain combines TRBV14 with TRBJ1-2, with 7 nucleotides matching TRBD1. V gave up 2 bases and J gave up 2 bases; unmatched junction bases: 2. This CDR3 region has 14 residues. From germline, CDR1 is SGHDN and CDR2 FVKESK. CDR3 region: CASSQPGQNYGYTF. CDR3 in DNA: TGTGCCAGCAGCCAACCGGGACAGAACTATGGCTACACCTTC.

The J gene is TRBJ1-2, the V gene TRBV27, with D possibly being TRBD1 (6 bases). The CDR3 length is 15 residues. Germline V gene sequence: CDR1 MNHEY, CDR2 SMNVEV (reference sequence). Trimming shortened V by 5 bases and J by 4 bases, and 17 bases separated the two germline ends. The DNA for the CDR3 is TGTGCCAGCAGTCCATACAGGGCTTTGGGCTATGGCTACACCTTC. Protein: CASSPYRALGYGYTF.

The chain joins TRBV12-3 or TRBV12-4 to TRBJ1-1; D is possibly TRBD1 (5 bases). The CDR3 runs 13 residues. The V and J ends lost 3 bases and 3 bases respectively, with 8 bases between them. This chain's CDR3 is CASSFGRDTEAFF. In DNA form, the CDR3 reads TGTGCCAGCAGTTTTGGCAGGGACACTGAAGCTTTCTTT.

This chain uses TRBV24-1 with TRBJ1-5, with D uncertain. CDR1 is KGHDR and CDR2 is SFDVKD in the germline V gene. The V and J ends lost 4 bases and 4 bases respectively, with 10 bases between them. This CDR3 spans 14 amino acids. The CDR3 sequence is CATSDGLQNQPQHF. The CDR3 coding sequence is TGTGCCACCAGTGACGGACTGCAGAATCAGCCCCAGCATTTT.

There are a few counts of this clone. The chain joins TRBV4-3 to TRBJ2-1, with TRBD2 matching 9 bases. The CDR3 has 16 amino acids. Unmatched junction bases numbered 8, after V lost 4 bases and J lost 4 bases. Per germline, CDR1 LGHNA and CDR2 YSLEER. CDR3: CASSPYGAGGYNEQFF. The CDR3 DNA reads as TGCGCCAGCAGCCCGTACGGAGCGGGGGGTTACAATGAGCAGTTCTTC.

This chain links TRBV7-9 with TRBJ2-1; tentatively, D is TRBD2 (5 bases). The CDR3 totals 16 residues. The germline V and J ends were trimmed by 5 bases and 8 bases, with 22 bases remaining between them. Germline V lookup: CDR1 SEHNR, CDR2 FQNEAQ (reference sequence). CDR3 residues: CASSPRTPKFSDEQFF. CDR3 DNA: TGTGCCAGCAGCCCCAGGACTCCTAAGTTTTCCGATGAGCAGTTCTTC.

The genes are TRBV29-1 and TRBJ2-1; 11 bases are shared with TRBD1. The CDR3 covers 14 residues. Germline CDR1 and CDR2: SQVTM and ANQGSEA. Trimming removed 7 bases from V and 8 bases from J; junction bases left unmatched: 10. The CDR3 coding sequence is TGCAGCGCCACATACGGACAGGGGGCGGATGAGCAGTTCTTC. Encoded protein: CSATYGQGADEQFF.

This rearrangement joins TRBV28 to TRBJ1-1, with D unclear. The germline gives CDR1 MDHEN, CDR2 SYDVKM. Trimming took 4 bases from V and 3 from J, leaving 15 bases between them. This CDR3 comprises 15 residues. The CDR3, as DNA: TGTGCCAGCAGTTCCCCGGGGAGGGATGACACTGAAGCTTTCTTT. Amino acids: CASSSPGRDDTEAFF.

The chain couples TRBV7-2 to TRBJ1-4, with 8 bases matching TRBD1. V lost 6 bases, J lost 8 bases, and 8 bases stayed unmatched. The germline V gene has CDR1 SGHTA and CDR2 FQGNSA. This CDR3 has 14 residues. CDR3 sequence (DNA): TGTGCCAGCAGGAAGCAGGGGGCAGGGGAAAAACTGTTTTTT. Amino acids: CASRKQGAGEKLFF.

The CDR3 bases are TGTGCCAGCAGCCAAGAAGGAAGCGGGGGGGTCTACAATGAGCAGTTCTTC. Its protein is CASSQEGSGGVYNEQFF. This chain uses TRBV4-2 with TRBJ2-1; TRBD2 matches at 10 bases. This CDR3 spans 17 amino acids. With V trimmed by 0 bases and J by 3 bases, 5 bases remained unmatched. In germline, CDR1 is LGHNA, CDR2 YNFKEQ.

The V call is TRBV5-1, the J call TRBJ2-3; tentative D call: TRBD2 (5 bases). Per germline, CDR1 SGHRS and CDR2 YFSETQ. V gave up 3 bases and J gave up 4 bases, with 18 bases separating them. The length of the CDR3 is 16 residues. This chain's CDR3 is CASSSPEDGEADTQYF. Here the CDR3 DNA reads TGCGCCAGCAGCTCCCCCGAGGACGGGGAAGCAGATACGCAGTATTTT.

J is TRBJ2-7 and V is TRBV7-2; 7 bases are a match to TRBD1. The CDR3 covers 13 residues. Germline CDR1 SGHTA, CDR2 FQGNSA. V was clipped by 5 bases and J by 4 bases; unmatched bases: 5. The CDR3 nucleotides read TGTGCCAGCAGCCCGGACAGGTTGTACGAGCAGTACTTC. This gives the protein CASSPDRLYEQYF.

The chain has TRBV2 and TRBJ2-1; tentative D call: TRBD2 (7 bases). The CDR3 length is 12 residues. V dropped 6 bases and J dropped 7 bases, with 10 bases sitting between them. The germline V gene encodes CDR1 SNHLY and CDR2 FYNNEI. The CDR3 spells CASRRGGNEQFF. The CDR3 DNA reads as TGTGCCAGCAGAAGGGGGGGGAATGAGCAGTTCTTC.

The chain employs TRBV28 and TRBJ2-5; 9 bases match TRBD1. V gave up 2 bases and J gave up 3 bases; unmatched junction bases: 4. CDR3 length: 15 residues. Germline-derived CDR1 and CDR2 are MDHEN and SYDVKM. The CDR3 here is CASSLLGQGEETQYF. The CDR3 DNA reads as TGTGCCAGCAGTTTACTGGGACAGGGTGAAGAGACCCAGTACTTC.

The chain is built from TRBV7-9 and TRBJ1-4; tentative D call: TRBD1 (5 bases). Germline loops: CDR1 SEHNR, CDR2 FQNEAQ (reference sequence). The CDR3 is 15 amino acids. V was pared by 7 bases and J by 8 bases, with 20 bases between. As DNA, the CDR3 is TGTGCCAGCAACCGACAGACCGACCGTGGGGAAAAACTGTTTTTT. Its protein product is CASNRQTDRGEKLFF.

This chain connects TRBV29-1 to TRBJ2-1, with TRBD2 matching over 7 bases. The trim removed 8 bases at V and 8 bases at J, leaving 12 bases unmatched. The CDR3 length is 13 residues. CDR1 SQVTM and CDR2 ANQGSEA come from the germline V gene. In DNA form, the CDR3 reads TGCAGCTGGCGGGGGTCGGTATTGGATGAGCAGTTCTTC. Protein: CSWRGSVLDEQFF.